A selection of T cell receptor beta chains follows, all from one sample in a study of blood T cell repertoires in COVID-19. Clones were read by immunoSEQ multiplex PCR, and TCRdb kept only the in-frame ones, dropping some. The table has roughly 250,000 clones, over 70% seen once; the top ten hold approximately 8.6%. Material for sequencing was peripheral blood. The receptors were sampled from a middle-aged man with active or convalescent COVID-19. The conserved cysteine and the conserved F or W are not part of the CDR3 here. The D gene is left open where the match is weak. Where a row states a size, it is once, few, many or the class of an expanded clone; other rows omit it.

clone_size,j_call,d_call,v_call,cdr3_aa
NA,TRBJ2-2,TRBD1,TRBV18,ASSPFRDRGNTGELF
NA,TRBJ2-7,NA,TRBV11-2,ASSLDTYYEQY
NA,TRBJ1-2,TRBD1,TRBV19,ASKDTGGANYGYT
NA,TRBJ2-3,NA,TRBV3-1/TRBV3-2,ASSHRGIRDTQY
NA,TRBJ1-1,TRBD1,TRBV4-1,ASSAAGTVTLGAF
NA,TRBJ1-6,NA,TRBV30,AWTPDSNNSPLH
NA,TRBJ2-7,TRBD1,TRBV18,ASSPSRGTGYEQY
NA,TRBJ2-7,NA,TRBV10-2,ASIGERLKDYEQY
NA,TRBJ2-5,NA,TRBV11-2,ASSLASGTQY
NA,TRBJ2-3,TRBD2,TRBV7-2,ASSVAGTMGVTQY
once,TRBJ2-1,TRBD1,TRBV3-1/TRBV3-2,ASSPPAGGYNEQF
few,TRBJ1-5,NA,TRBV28,ASRGTLNQPQH
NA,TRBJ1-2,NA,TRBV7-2,ASSSGQPPFSFYGYT
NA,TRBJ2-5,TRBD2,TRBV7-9,ASSLRGTSGGTLTQY
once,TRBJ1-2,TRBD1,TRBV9,ASSEVGQGGYT
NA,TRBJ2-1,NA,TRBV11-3,ASSPSLFGNEQF
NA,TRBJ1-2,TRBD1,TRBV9,ASSVTGGTLYGYT
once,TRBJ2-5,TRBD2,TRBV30,AWNGLAGGPGQTQY
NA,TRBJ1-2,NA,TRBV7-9,ASSYTGTGGAGYT
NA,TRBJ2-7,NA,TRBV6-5,ASSYSSGFEQY
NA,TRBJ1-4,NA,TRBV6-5,ASRGARTAEKLF
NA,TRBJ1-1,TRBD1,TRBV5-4,ASSLGQAVKNTEAF
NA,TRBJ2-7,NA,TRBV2,ASSEGFDPGGSYEQY
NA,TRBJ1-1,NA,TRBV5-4,ASSLINTEAF
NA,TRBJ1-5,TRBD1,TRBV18,ASSLTGQGNQPQH
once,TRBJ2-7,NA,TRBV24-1,ATMDSGKTEQY
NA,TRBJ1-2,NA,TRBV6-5,ASSYSLLVQAYGYT
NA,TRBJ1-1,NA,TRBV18,ATFYQGAEAF
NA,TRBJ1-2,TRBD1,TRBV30,AWSITLQGEGGYT
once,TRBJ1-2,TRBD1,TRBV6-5,ASRQRTGLNYGYT
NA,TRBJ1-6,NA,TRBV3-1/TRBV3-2,ASSQRESNSPLH
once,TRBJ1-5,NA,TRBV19,AGSRGTAEEPQH
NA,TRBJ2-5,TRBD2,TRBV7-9,ASSLGLGGETQY
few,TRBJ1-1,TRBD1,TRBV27,ASSLGDRIRATEAF
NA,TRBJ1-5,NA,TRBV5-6,ASSNRDGDYQPQH
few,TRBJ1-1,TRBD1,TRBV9,ASSVAQGVEAF